The clone carrying this T cell receptor beta chain was counted a few times. V was clipped by 0 bases and J by 1 base; unmatched bases: 3. The CDR3 sequence is 16 residues long. The germline gives CDR1 MGHRA, CDR2 YSYEKL. These data originate in a study of blood T cells in healthy people across ages. The use of a sample-barcoded 5' primer and a J-beta primer mix characterized a second PCR of 7 to 11 cycles. TCRdb reprocessed the 5' RACE reads with MiXCR, giving one entry per CDR3 protein. The sample contains just under 750,000 distinct CDR3 sequences, 22% of which appear only once. The sequencing sample was made of blood. This sequence was found in a man between 65 and 85 years old in good health. The chain couples TRBV4-1 to TRBJ2-1; 7 bases are a match to TRBD1. CDR3 DNA sequence: TGCGCCAGCAGCCAAGATAGGGGGCGGTCCTACAATGAGCAGTTCTTC. Protein sequence: CASSQDRGRSYNEQFF.